This TCR beta chain was identified in a study of cytotoxic CD8 clonotypes in ibrutinib-treated CLL. TCRdb keeps only in-frame clones here, not all; method: immunoSEQ multiplex PCR. The data contain about 15,000 clones, 55% to 80% of them seen just once; the ten biggest clones take up about an eighth. Germline V CDR1 and CDR2: MDHEN, SYDVKM. With 4 bases removed from V and 7 bases from J, the gap between germline ends came to 14 bases. This CDR3 region has 14 residues. The chain couples TRBV28 to TRBJ2-1, with D tentatively TRBD1 or TRBD2 (5 bases each). This receptor was identified in a human donor with chronic lymphocytic leukemia. The starting material was PBMCs, obtained before ibrutinib treatment. CDR3 DNA sequence: TGTGCCAGCAGTTCACAGGTACGGGGTAATGAGCAGTTCTTC. It specifies CASSSQVRGNEQFF.